Listed below are T cell receptor beta chains from one sample, sequenced in a study of beta chain features in type 1 diabetes. Measured with immunoSEQ multiplex PCR; TCRdb has only the in-frame clones, and not every one. The table records a few hundred thousand clones, 10% to 15% of them present only once. Source material: naive CD4+ T cells from blood. The receptors were sampled from a young woman with type 1 diabetes. The CDR3 runs from the conserved cysteine through the conserved F or W. Each record gives: V gene, D gene, clone size, J gene, CDR3 DNA, CDR3 protein. D genes are given only for firm matches. Not all rows give a size; the values are once, few, many and, for expanded clones, a class.

>TRBV9|TRBD1|NA|TRBJ1-3
TGTGCCAGCAGCGCCCCAGGGGGTTCCGGAAACACCATATATTTT
CASSAPGGSGNTIYF
>TRBV9|NA|NA|TRBJ2-7
TGTGCCAGCAGCGGGGGGGCAGGGGGGTACGAGCAGTACTTC
CASSGGAGGYEQYF
>TRBV4-2|NA|NA|TRBJ2-1
TGTGCCAGCAGCCCTGACGGGAGTGCTGCGGACAATGAGCAGTTCTTC
CASSPDGSAADNEQFF
>TRBV21-1|NA|NA|TRBJ2-7
TGTGCCAGCAGCAACCGAGATAGCGGGAGGGTTGGGCAGTACTTC
CASSNRDSGRVGQYF
>TRBV4-1|NA|NA|TRBJ1-2
TGCGCCAGCAGCCAAGAAGGGGGCTATGGCTACACCTTC
CASSQEGGYGYTF
>TRBV7-9|NA|few|TRBJ1-4
TGTGCCAGCAGCGAAGCGGGTGGAAATCTGTTTTTT
CASSEAGGNLFF
>TRBV5-4|NA|few|TRBJ2-7
TGTGCCAGCAGCCTCGGCTACGAGCAGTACTTC
CASSLGYEQYF
>TRBV4-3|TRBD1|few|TRBJ1-6
TGCGCCAGCAGCCAAGATAGTCCCCCTGGGACAGGGAATTCACCCCTCCACTTT
CASSQDSPPGTGNSPLHF
>TRBV9|NA|NA|TRBJ1-6
TGTGCCAGCAGCGTAGGAGGGCTGAGGAATTCACCCCTCCACTTT
CASSVGGLRNSPLHF
>TRBV9|NA|few|TRBJ2-5
TGTGCCAGCAGCACCCTTGACAGCTCCTCCAGAGGGACCCAGTACTTC
CASSTLDSSSRGTQYF
>TRBV7-2|NA|NA|TRBJ2-7
TGTGCCAGCAGCTCCCCTCGAGGCGAGCAGTACTTC
CASSSPRGEQYF
>TRBV4-3|TRBD1|few|TRBJ1-6
TGCGCCAGCAGCCAAGGGGGGCGGGGACAGTATAATTCACCCCTCCACTTT
CASSQGGRGQYNSPLHF
>TRBV7-9|NA|NA|TRBJ2-2
TGTGCCAGCAGCCGCGGGACTCCTACCGGGGAGCTGTTTTTT
CASSRGTPTGELFF
>TRBV30|TRBD1|NA|TRBJ2-3
TGTGCCGGCCTGACAGGGGTTGGCCCAGATACGCAGTATTTT
CAGLTGVGPDTQYF
>TRBV18|NA|few|TRBJ1-1
TGTGCCAGCTCACCAGAGGCGAACACTGAAGCTTTCTTT
CASSPEANTEAFF
>TRBV9|TRBD2|NA|TRBJ2-7
TGTGCCAGCAGCGTAGAGGCGGGAGGGCCTCGTGCCTACGAGCAGTACTTC
CASSVEAGGPRAYEQYF
>TRBV30|NA|few|TRBJ2-7
TGTGCCTGGAGGCCCTCTCTGCTCCGCGGGATCCGGCACGAGCAGTACTTC
CAWRPSLLRGIRHEQYF
>TRBV7-9|TRBD2|NA|TRBJ2-1
TGTGCCAGCAGCCGTGCTAGCGGGAGTTTCTACAATGAGCAGTTCTTC
CASSRASGSFYNEQFF
>TRBV28|NA|few|TRBJ2-1
TGTGCCAGCAGGGCGGGACAGACCTACAATGAGCAGTTCTTC
CASRAGQTYNEQFF
>TRBV5-6|NA|NA|TRBJ2-3
TGTGCCAGCAGCTTGGGGTCAGGGCTGCGCACAGATACGCAGTATTTT
CASSLGSGLRTDTQYF
>TRBV7-9|NA|few|TRBJ1-2
TGTGCCAGCAACTACTTGACAGGAGATGGCTACACCTTC
CASNYLTGDGYTF
>TRBV19|TRBD1|NA|TRBJ2-7
TGTGCCAGTAGTATCGGGGACAGAATCCATGTATACGAGCAGTACTTC
CASSIGDRIHVYEQYF
>TRBV27|NA|few|TRBJ2-7
TGTGCCAGCACCGTAAGCAAGGGACACCTACTCTACGAGCAGTACTTC
CASTVSKGHLLYEQYF
>TRBV2|TRBD2|few|TRBJ2-5
TGTGCCAGCAGGAACAGCGGGAGAGAGACCCAGTACTTC
CASRNSGRETQYF
>TRBV5-1|NA|few|TRBJ1-6
TGCGCCAGCAGCTTGGCGAGTTATAATTCACCCCTCCACTTT
CASSLASYNSPLHF
>TRBV7-2|TRBD1|few|TRBJ1-2
TGTGCCAGCAGCTCCGGGACAGGGGGATTCGGCTACACCTTC
CASSSGTGGFGYTF
>TRBV7-2|NA|NA|TRBJ2-7
TGTGCCAGCAGCTCAAGAGGGGGCTACGAGCAGTACTTC
CASSSRGGYEQYF
>TRBV21-1|NA|NA|TRBJ1-2
TGTGCCAGCAGCAAACACAGGGGGCGCGCCTATGGCTACACCTTC
CASSKHRGRAYGYTF
>TRBV18|NA|NA|TRBJ2-5
TGTGCCAGCTCACGGTACCAGGGGTACCAAGAGACCCAGTACTTC
CASSRYQGYQETQYF
>TRBV15|NA|NA|TRBJ2-3
TGTGCCACCAGCAGAGAGCGAGCTCCAGATACGCAGTATTTT
CATSRERAPDTQYF
>TRBV30|TRBD2|NA|TRBJ2-5
TGTGCCTGGAGGAGCGGGATGGTGGAGACCCAGTACTTC
CAWRSGMVETQYF
>TRBV6-5|NA|once|TRBJ2-5
TGTGCCAGCAGTTACGGCAGGGGAGAGACCCAGTACTTC
CASSYGRGETQYF
>TRBV27|TRBD2|few|TRBJ2-7
TGTGCCAGCAGTAGGAGGTGGGGGGGTTACGAGCAGTACTTC
CASSRRWGGYEQYF
>TRBV30|NA|few|TRBJ1-3
TGTGCCTGGAGTGGACGCCGAAGGGGGACTGGAAACACCATATATTTT
CAWSGRRRGTGNTIYF
>TRBV7-2|NA|NA|TRBJ2-1
TGTGCCAGCACCCTCCAGGGCGGCGGTGAGCAGTTCTTC
CASTLQGGGEQFF
>TRBV19|TRBD2|few|TRBJ2-7
TGTGCCAGTAGTTCGACTTTCACTAGCGGCTCCTACGAGCAGTACTTC
CASSSTFTSGSYEQYF
>TRBV15|TRBD2|NA|TRBJ2-1
TGTGCCACCAGCAGAGATCGGCGTCTAGCGGTCTACAATGAGCAGTTCTTC
CATSRDRRLAVYNEQFF
>TRBV4-1|NA|few|TRBJ1-5
TGCGCCAGCAGCCAAGGGCCGCTCGCAAATCAGCCCCAGCATTTT
CASSQGPLANQPQHF
>TRBV11-2|NA|few|TRBJ2-5
TGTGCCAGCAGCCGGACTATCCAAGAGACCCAGTACTTC
CASSRTIQETQYF
>TRBV7-2|TRBD1|NA|TRBJ1-6
TGTGCCAGCAGCTTAGAGGGACAGGCAGCTTCACCCCTCCACTTT
CASSLEGQAASPLHF
>TRBV5-1|TRBD2|NA|TRBJ2-4
TGCGCCAGCACCTCCCCCGGGGGGGGTGATCAGTACTTC
CASTSPGGGDQYF
>TRBV5-1|NA|few|TRBJ2-1
TGCGCCAGCAGCTTGGCCGAAGGCTACGGGGAGGAGGGGTTCTTC
CASSLAEGYGEEGFF
>TRBV5-1|TRBD2|NA|TRBJ2-7
TGCGCCAGCAGCTTGGGGGTCGGCAGCGGGGGGGCGTTCGAGCAGTACTTC
CASSLGVGSGGAFEQYF